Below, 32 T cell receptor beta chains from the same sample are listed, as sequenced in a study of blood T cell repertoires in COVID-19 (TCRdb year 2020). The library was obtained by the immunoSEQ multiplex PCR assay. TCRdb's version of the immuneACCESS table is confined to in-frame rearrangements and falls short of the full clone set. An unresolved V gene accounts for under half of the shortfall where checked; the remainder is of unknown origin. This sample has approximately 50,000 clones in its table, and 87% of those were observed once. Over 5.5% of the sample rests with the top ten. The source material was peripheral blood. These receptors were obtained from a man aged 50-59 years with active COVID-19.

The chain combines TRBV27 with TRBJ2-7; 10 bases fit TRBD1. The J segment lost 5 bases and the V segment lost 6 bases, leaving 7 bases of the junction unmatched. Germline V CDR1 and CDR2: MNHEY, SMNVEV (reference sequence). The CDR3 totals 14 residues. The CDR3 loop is CASSRGQGENEQYF. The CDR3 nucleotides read TGTGCCAGCAGCCGAGGACAGGGGGAAAACGAGCAGTACTTC.

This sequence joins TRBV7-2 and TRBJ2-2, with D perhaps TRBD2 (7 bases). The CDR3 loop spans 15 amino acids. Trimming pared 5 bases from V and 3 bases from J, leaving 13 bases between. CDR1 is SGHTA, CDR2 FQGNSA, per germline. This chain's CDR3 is CASSEGGGYTGELFF. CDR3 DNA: TGTGCCAGCAGCGAGGGAGGGGGTTACACCGGGGAGCTGTTTTTT.

The CDR3 nucleotides are TGTGCCAGCAGCCAACGACCTGTATTGACAGGGTCCACCGGGGAGCTGTTTTTT. This encodes CASSQRPVLTGSTGELFF. The chain carries TRBV14 and TRBJ2-2, with 7 positions matching TRBD1. Looked up from germline, CDR1 is SGHDN and CDR2 is FVKESK. The CDR3 contains 18 residues. The J segment lost 4 bases and the V segment lost 2 bases, leaving 13 bases of the junction unmatched.

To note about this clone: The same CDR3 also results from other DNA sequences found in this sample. CDR3 loop: CASSRPGTANTEAFF. DNA of the CDR3: TGTGCCAGCAGCCGACCCGGGACAGCGAACACTGAAGCTTTCTTT. The chain combines TRBV3-1 (or the pseudogene TRBV3-2) with TRBJ1-1, with 7 positions matching TRBD1. The V gene end was trimmed by 4 bases and the J gene end by 1 base; junction bases not matched to a gene: 6. Germline assignment: CDR1 LGHDT and CDR2 YNNKEL (reference sequence). The CDR3 spans 15 residues.

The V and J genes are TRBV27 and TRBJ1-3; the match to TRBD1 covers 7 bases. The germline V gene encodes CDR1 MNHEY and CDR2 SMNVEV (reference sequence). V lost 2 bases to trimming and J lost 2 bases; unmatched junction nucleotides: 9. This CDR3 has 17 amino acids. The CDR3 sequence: CASSLRPDRVTGNTIYF. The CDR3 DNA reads TGTGCCAGCAGTTTACGGCCCGACAGGGTTACTGGAAACACCATATATTTT.

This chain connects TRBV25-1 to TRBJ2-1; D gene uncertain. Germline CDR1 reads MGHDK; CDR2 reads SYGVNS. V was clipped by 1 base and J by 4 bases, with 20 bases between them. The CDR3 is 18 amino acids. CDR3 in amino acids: CASSESPVHSSLYNEQFF. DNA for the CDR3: TGTGCCAGCAGTGAATCCCCGGTCCATTCCTCACTTTACAATGAGCAGTTCTTC.

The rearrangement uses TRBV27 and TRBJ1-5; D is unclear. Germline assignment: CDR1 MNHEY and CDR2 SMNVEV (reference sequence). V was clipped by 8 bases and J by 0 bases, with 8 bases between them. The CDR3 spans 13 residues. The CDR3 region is CASRLYSNQPQHF. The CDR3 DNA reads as TGTGCCAGCCGACTGTATAGCAATCAGCCCCAGCATTTT.

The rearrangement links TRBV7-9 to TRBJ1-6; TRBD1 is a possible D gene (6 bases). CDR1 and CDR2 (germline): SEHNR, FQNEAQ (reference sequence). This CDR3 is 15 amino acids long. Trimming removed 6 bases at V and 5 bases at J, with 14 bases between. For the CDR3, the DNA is TGTGCCAGCAGTTACCTGGGACATAATAATTCACCCCTCCACTTT. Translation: CASSYLGHNNSPLHF. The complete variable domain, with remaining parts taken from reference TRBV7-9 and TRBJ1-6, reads DTGVSQNPRHKITKRGQNVTFRCDPISEHNRLYWYRQTLGQGPEFLTYFQNEAQLEKSRLLSDRFSAERPKGSFSTLEIQRTEQGDSAMYLCASSYLGHNNSPLHFGNGTRLTVT.

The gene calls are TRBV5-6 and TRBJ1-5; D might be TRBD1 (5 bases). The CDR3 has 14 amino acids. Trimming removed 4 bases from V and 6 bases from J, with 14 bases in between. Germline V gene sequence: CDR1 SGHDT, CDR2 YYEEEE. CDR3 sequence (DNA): TGTGCCAGCAGCCTGGGACGGTCAGGTCAGCCCCAGCATTTT. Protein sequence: CASSLGRSGQPQHF.

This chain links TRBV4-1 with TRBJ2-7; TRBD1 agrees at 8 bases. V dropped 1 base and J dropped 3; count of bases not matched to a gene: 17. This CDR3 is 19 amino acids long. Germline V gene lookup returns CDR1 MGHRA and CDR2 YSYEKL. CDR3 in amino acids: CASSQVLSRGQGGFYEQYF. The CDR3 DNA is TGCGCCAGCAGCCAAGTCCTGAGCAGGGGGCAGGGTGGCTTCTACGAGCAGTACTTC.

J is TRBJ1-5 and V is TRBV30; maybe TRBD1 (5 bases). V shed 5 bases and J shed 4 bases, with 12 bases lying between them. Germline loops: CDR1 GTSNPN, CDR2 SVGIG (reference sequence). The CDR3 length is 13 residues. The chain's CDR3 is CAWAARDNQPQHF. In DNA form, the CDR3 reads TGTGCCTGGGCTGCCAGGGATAATCAGCCCCAGCATTTT. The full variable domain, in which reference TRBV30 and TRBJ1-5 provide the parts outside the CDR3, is SQTIHQWPATLVQPVGSPLSLECTVEGTSNPNLYWYRQAAGRGLQLLFYSVGIGQISSEVPQNLSASRPQDRQFILSSKKLLLSDSGFYLCAWAARDNQPQHFGDGTRLSIL.

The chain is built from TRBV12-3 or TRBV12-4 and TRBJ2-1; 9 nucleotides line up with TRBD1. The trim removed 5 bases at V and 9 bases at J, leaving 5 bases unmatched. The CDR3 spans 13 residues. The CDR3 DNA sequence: TGTGCCAGCAGTCCACTGACAGGGGGTGAGCAGTTCTTC. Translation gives CASSPLTGGEQFF.

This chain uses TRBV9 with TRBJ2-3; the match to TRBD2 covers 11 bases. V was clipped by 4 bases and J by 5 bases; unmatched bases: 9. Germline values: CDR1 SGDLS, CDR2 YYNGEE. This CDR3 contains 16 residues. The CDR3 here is CASSPQTSGAGDTQYF. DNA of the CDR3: TGTGCCAGCAGCCCTCAGACTAGCGGGGCAGGAGATACGCAGTATTTT.

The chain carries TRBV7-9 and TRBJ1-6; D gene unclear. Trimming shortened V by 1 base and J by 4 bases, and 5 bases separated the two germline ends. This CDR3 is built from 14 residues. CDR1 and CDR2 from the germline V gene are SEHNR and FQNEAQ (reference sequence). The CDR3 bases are TGTGCCAGCAGCTTAGAACAGTATAATTCACCCCTCCACTTT. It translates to CASSLEQYNSPLHF.

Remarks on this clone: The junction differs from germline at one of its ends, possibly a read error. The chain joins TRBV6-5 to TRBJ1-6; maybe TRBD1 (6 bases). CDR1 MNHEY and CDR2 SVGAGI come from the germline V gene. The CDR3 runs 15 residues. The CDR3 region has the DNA TGTGCCAGCAGTGACTCGACAGGATATAATTCACCCCTCCACTTT. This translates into CASSDSTGYNSPLHF.

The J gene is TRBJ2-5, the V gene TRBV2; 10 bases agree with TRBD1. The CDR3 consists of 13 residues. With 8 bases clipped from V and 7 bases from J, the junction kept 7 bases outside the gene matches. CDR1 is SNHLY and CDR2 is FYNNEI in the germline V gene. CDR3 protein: CASLDRGKGTQYF. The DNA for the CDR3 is TGTGCCAGCCTGGACAGGGGGAAAGGGACCCAGTACTTC.

The CDR3 reads CAWSLRGGPLHF. CDR3 DNA: TGTGCCTGGAGTCTAAGGGGAGGACCCCTCCACTTT. V is TRBV30 and J is TRBJ1-6; possibly TRBD1 for D (5 bases). V was pared by 2 bases and J by 12 bases, with 11 bases between. The CDR3 runs 12 residues. Germline-derived CDR1 and CDR2 are GTSNPN and SVGIG (reference sequence).

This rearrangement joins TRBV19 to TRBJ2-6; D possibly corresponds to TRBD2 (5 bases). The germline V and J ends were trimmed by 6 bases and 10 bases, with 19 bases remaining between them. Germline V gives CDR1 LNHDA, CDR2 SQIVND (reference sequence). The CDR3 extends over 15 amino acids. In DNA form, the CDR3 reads TGTGCCAGTAGAGCGGAGGAGCGAGGAAAAAACGTCCTGACTTTC. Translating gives CASRAEERGKNVLTF. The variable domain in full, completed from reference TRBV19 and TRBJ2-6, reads DGGITQSPKYLFRKEGQNVTLSCEQNLNHDAMYWYRQDPGQGLRLIYYSQIVNDFQKGDIAEGYSVSREKKESFPLTVTSAQKNPTAFYLCASRAEERGKNVLTFGAGSRLTVL.

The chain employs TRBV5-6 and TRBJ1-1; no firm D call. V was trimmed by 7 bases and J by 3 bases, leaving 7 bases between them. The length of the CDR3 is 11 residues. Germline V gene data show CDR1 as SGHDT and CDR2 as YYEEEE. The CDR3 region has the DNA TGTGCCAGCGCTCGGGACACTGAAGCTTTCTTT. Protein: CASARDTEAFF.

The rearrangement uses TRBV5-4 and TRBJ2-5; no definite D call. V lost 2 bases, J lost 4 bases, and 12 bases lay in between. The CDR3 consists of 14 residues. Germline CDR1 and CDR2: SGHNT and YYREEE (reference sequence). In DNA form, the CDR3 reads TGTGCCAGCAGCTTTCCGGAGCCCCCAGAGACCCAGTACTTC. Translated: CASSFPEPPETQYF.

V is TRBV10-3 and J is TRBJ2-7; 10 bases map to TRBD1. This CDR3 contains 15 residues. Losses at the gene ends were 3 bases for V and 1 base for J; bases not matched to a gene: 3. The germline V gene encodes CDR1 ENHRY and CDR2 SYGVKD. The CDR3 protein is CAISEPGQGSYEQYF. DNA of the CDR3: TGTGCCATCAGTGAACCGGGACAGGGGTCCTACGAGCAGTACTTC.

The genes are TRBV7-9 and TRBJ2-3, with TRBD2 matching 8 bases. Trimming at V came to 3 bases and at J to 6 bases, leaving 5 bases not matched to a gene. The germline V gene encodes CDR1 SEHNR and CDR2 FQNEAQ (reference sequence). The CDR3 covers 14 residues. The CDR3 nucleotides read TGTGCCAGCAGCTTCTCCGGGAGGGTCGATACGCAGTATTTT. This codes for CASSFSGRVDTQYF.

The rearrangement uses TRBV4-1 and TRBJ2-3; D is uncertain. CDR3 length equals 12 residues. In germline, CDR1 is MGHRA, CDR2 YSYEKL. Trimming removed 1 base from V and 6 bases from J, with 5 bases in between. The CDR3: CASSQVLDTQYF. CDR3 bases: TGCGCCAGCAGCCAAGTACTGGATACGCAGTATTTT.

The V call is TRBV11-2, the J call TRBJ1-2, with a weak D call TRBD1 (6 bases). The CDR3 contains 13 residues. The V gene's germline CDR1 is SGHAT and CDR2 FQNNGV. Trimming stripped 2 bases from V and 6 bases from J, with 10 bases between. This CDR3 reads CASSLRTENGYTF. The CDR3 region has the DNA TGTGCCAGCAGCTTAAGGACAGAAAATGGCTACACCTTC.

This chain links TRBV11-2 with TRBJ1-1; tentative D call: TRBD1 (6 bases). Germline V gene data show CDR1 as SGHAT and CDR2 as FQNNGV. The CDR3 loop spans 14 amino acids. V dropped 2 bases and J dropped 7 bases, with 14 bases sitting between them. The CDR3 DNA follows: TGTGCCAGCAGCTTAAGGAGTCTAGGGGGTGAAGCTTTCTTT. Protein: CASSLRSLGGEAFF.

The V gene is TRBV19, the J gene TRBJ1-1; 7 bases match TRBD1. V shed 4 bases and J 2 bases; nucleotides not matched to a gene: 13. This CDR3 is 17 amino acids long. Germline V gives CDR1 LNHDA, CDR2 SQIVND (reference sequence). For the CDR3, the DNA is TGTGCCAGTAGTACGTTCATCTTCGGGACAGTCAACACTGAAGCTTTCTTT. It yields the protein CASSTFIFGTVNTEAFF.

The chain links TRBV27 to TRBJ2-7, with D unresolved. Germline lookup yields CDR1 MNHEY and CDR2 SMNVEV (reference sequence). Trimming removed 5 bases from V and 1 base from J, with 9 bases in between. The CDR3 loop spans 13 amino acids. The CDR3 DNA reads TGTGCCAGCAGTCCCCTCCGTTCCTACGAGCAGTACTTC. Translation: CASSPLRSYEQYF.

CDR3 loop: CASSFTAGELFF. Written as DNA, the CDR3 is TGTGCCAGCAGCTTCACGGCCGGGGAGCTGTTTTTT. This chain uses TRBV5-4 with TRBJ2-2; D gene ambiguous. Germline assignment: CDR1 SGHNT and CDR2 YYREEE (reference sequence). The CDR3 totals 12 residues. The germline V and J ends were trimmed by 2 bases and 6 bases, with 5 bases remaining between them.

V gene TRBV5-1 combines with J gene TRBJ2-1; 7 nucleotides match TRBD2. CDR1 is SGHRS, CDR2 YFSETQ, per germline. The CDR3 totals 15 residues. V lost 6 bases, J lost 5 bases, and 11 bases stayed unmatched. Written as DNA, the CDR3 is TGCGCCAGCACGGGATGGGCGGGGGACCACAATGAGCAGTTCTTC. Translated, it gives CASTGWAGDHNEQFF.

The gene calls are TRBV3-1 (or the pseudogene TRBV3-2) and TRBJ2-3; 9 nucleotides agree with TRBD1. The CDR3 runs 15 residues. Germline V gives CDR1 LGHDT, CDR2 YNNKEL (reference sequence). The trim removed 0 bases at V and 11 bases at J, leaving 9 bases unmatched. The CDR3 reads CASSQETGGGKVQYF. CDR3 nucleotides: TGTGCCAGCAGCCAAGAAACAGGGGGCGGGAAGGTGCAGTATTTT.

The CDR3 DNA is TGTGCCTGGAGCCACAGAAACACAGGCAACACTGAAGCTTTCTTT. Translating it yields CAWSHRNTGNTEAFF. The gene calls are TRBV30 and TRBJ1-1; tentative D call: TRBD1 (5 bases). The CDR3 has 15 residues. Trimming removed 3 bases at V and 2 bases at J, with 16 bases between. The germline V gene has CDR1 GTSNPN and CDR2 SVGIG (reference sequence).

Here the CDR3 reads CASSGYNPGGSGYTF. The DNA for the CDR3 is TGTGCCAGCAGCGGGTACAATCCAGGGGGCAGCGGCTACACCTTC. The genes are TRBV5-6 and TRBJ1-2; 8 bases are a match to TRBD1. This CDR3 has 15 amino acids. CDR1 and CDR2 from the germline V gene are SGHDT and YYEEEE. Trimming at V came to 4 bases and at J to 8 bases, leaving 13 bases not matched to a gene.